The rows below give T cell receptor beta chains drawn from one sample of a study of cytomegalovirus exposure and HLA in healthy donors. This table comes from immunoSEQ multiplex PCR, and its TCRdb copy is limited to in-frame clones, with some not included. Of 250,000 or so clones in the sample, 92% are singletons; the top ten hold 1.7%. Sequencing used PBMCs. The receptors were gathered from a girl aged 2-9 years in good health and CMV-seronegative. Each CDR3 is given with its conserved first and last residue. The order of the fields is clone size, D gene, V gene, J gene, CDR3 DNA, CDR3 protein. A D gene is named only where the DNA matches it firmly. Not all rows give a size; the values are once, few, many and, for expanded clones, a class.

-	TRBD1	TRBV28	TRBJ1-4	TGTGCCAGCTACAGGGGTAATGAAAAACTGTTTTTT	CASYRGNEKLFF
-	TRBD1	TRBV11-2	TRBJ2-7	TGTGCCAGCAGCTCCGGGACAGACTACGAGCAGTACTTC	CASSSGTDYEQYF
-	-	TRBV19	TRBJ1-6	TGTGCCAGTAGTACCAATGGGACTCCGAATTCACCCCTCCACTTT	CASSTNGTPNSPLHF
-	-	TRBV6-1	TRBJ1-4	TGTGCCAGCAGTGAATGGAGGGGAACCACTAATGAAAAACTGTTTTTT	CASSEWRGTTNEKLFF
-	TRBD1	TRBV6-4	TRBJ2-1	TGTGCCAGCAGTGAAGGGACAGGGGCGGATGAGCAGTTCTTC	CASSEGTGADEQFF
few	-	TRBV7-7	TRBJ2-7	TGTGCTAGCAGCCTTGGGGCCAACTCACCCCTCGACGAGCAGTACTTC	CASSLGANSPLDEQYF
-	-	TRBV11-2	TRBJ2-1	TGTGCCAGCAGCCCTCGGGTTAGCTCCTACAATGAGCAGTTCTTC	CASSPRVSSYNEQFF
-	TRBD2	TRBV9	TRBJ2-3	TGTGCCAGCAGCGTCGACCCCCCTAGCGGGACACTAAATACGCAGTATTTT	CASSVDPPSGTLNTQYF
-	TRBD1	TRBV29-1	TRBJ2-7	TGCAGCGTAGTTGACAGGGGGCTCCACGAGCAGTACTTC	CSVVDRGLHEQYF
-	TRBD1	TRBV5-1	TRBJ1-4	TGCGCCAGCAGCTTACAGGGGGCAGTCGATGAAAAACTGTTTTTT	CASSLQGAVDEKLFF
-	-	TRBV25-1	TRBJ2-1	TGTGCCAGCAGAAGACAGTTTGAGCAGTTCTTC	CASRRQFEQFF